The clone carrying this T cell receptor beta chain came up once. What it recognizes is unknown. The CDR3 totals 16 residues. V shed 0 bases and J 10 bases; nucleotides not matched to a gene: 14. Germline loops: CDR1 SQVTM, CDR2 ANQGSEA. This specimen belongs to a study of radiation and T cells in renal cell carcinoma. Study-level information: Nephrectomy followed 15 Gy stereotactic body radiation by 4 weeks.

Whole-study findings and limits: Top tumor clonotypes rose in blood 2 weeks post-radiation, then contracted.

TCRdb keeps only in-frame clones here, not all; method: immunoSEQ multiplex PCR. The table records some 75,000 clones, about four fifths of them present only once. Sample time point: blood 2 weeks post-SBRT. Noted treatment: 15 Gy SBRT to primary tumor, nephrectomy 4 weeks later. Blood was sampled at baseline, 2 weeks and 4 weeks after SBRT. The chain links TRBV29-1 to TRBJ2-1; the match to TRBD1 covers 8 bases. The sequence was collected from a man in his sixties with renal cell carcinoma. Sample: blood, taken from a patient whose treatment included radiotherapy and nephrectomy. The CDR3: CSVEESGGYSSREQFF. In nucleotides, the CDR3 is TGCAGCGTTGAAGAATCAGGGGGCTACAGTTCCAGGGAGCAGTTCTTC.